These 15 T cell receptor beta chains came from one sample sequenced in a study of cytomegalovirus exposure and HLA in healthy donors. The PCR employed 60 Vbeta primers together with 13 Jbeta primers. Sequencing was performed with immunoSEQ multiplex PCR; in TCRdb, only in-frame clones are kept and a portion is missing. The sample has 100,000 to 150,000 clones; 73% are singletons. The sequencing sample was made of PBMCs. Receptor source: a man in his 60s in good health and CMV-seropositive.

This sequence joins TRBV5-1 and TRBJ2-3; the match to TRBD2 covers 9 bases. Trimming at V came to 4 bases and at J to 2 bases, leaving 8 bases not matched to a gene. The CDR3 covers 16 residues. Looked up from germline, CDR1 is SGHRS and CDR2 is YFSETQ. CDR3 sequence: CASSPTLAGDTDTQYF. For the CDR3, the DNA is TGCGCCAGCAGCCCGACTTTAGCGGGGGACACAGATACGCAGTATTTT.

The chain couples TRBV30 to TRBJ2-3; 7 nucleotides line up with TRBD2. With V trimmed by 8 bases and J by 3 bases, 8 bases remained unmatched. Germline V gene data show CDR1 as GTSNPN and CDR2 as SVGIG (reference sequence). This CDR3 comprises 13 residues. CDR3 sequence (DNA): TGTGCCGGATCTAGCGGAGGTACAGATACGCAGTATTTT. As protein: CAGSSGGTDTQYF. The complete variable domain, with remaining parts taken from reference TRBV30 and TRBJ2-3, reads SQTIHQWPATLVQPVGSPLSLECTVEGTSNPNLYWYRQAAGRGLQLLFYSVGIGQISSEVPQNLSASRPQDRQFILSSKKLLLSDSGFYLCAGSSGGTDTQYFGPGTRLTVL.

This sequence joins TRBV27 and TRBJ2-1; D may be TRBD2 (6 bases). The CDR3 spans 12 residues. Germline V gene data show CDR1 as MNHEY and CDR2 as SMNVEV (reference sequence). V dropped 4 bases and J dropped 6 bases, with 7 bases sitting between them. The CDR3 DNA follows: TGTGCCAGCAGTTGGCGGGGCAATGAGCAGTTCTTC. As protein: CASSWRGNEQFF.

V gene TRBV19 combines with J gene TRBJ2-1; D gene unclear. CDR1 and CDR2 (germline): LNHDA, SQIVND (reference sequence). This CDR3 region has 12 residues. V lost 3 bases, J lost 9 bases, and 9 bases lay in between. The CDR3 sequence is CASSIGVSEQFF. The CDR3 DNA follows: TGTGCCAGTAGTATCGGAGTTAGTGAGCAGTTCTTC.

This clone was seen just once. This sequence joins TRBV5-1 and TRBJ2-7, with 10 bases aligning to TRBD1. Germline loops: CDR1 SGHRS, CDR2 YFSETQ. The CDR3 consists of 19 residues. Unmatched junction bases numbered 21, after V lost 2 bases and J lost 7 bases. Here the CDR3 DNA reads TGCGCCAGCAGCTTTCGTCGCGAGACAGGGGGCCTAGGGTCTGGAGAGCAGTACTTC. It encodes CASSFRRETGGLGSGEQYF.

This chain uses TRBV9 with TRBJ2-3, with D maybe TRBD1 (5 bases). Trimming removed 3 bases at V and 0 bases at J, with 14 bases between. CDR3 length: 16 residues. Germline CDR1 SGDLS, CDR2 YYNGEE. CDR3 sequence reads: CASSGGAPASTDTQYF. CDR3 DNA sequence: TGTGCCAGCAGCGGTGGGGCCCCCGCTAGCACAGATACGCAGTATTTT.

This rearrangement joins TRBV5-1 to TRBJ1-5; D gene uncertain. The germline V gene has CDR1 SGHRS and CDR2 YFSETQ. CDR3 size: 13 residues. Trimming took off 4 bases at V and 5 bases at J, with 10 bases between the two ends. CDR3 residues: CASSPMGDQPQHF. The DNA of the CDR3 is TGCGCCAGCAGCCCGATGGGAGATCAGCCCCAGCATTTT.

The V gene is TRBV27, the J gene TRBJ1-5; 9 nucleotides agree with TRBD1. V shed 5 bases, J shed 9 bases, and the junction held 2 bases outside the gene matches. CDR1 and CDR2 (germline): MNHEY, SMNVEV (reference sequence). There are 12 residues in the CDR3. The CDR3 bases are TGTGCCAGCAGTCCGACAGGGGGGCCCCAGCATTTT. Its translation is CASSPTGGPQHF.

The genes are TRBV5-4 and TRBJ1-2; D unclear. The length of the CDR3 is 15 residues. Germline CDR1 SGHNT, CDR2 YYREEE (reference sequence). Trimming removed 1 base at V and 0 bases at J, with 10 bases between. As DNA, the CDR3 is TGTGCCAGCAGCTTGAGTGTAGTCACTAACTATGGCTACACCTTC. It encodes CASSLSVVTNYGYTF.

This sequence joins TRBV6-4 and TRBJ2-7; D remains unclear. Germline lookup yields CDR1 MRHNA and CDR2 SNTAGT. The V and J ends lost 5 bases and 5 bases respectively, with 7 bases between them. The CDR3 loop spans 11 amino acids. The CDR3 coding sequence is TGTGCCAGCAGTCCTCGGGACGAGCAGTACTTC. It yields the protein CASSPRDEQYF.

Details on this clone: A read error may account for a junction end that differs from germline. V and J are TRBV6-5 and TRBJ2-2; D unresolved. Looked up from germline, CDR1 is MNHEY and CDR2 is SVGAGI. The CDR3 consists of 15 residues. CDR3 protein: CASTYSYQRTGELFF. Here the CDR3 DNA reads TGTGCCAGCACTTACTCCTACCAGCGCACCGGGGAGCTGTTTTTT.

This chain links TRBV6-6 with TRBJ1-1; D unclear. Germline CDR1 is MNHNY and CDR2 is SVGAGI (reference sequence). With 6 bases removed from V and 5 bases from J, the gap between germline ends came to 10 bases. The CDR3 spans 12 residues. The CDR3 is CASSPRETEAFF. CDR3 DNA sequence: TGTGCCAGCAGCCCTCGGGAGACTGAAGCTTTCTTT.

The chain uses TRBV4-1 and TRBJ1-2; D remains unclear. This CDR3 has 13 residues. The germline V and J ends were trimmed by 0 bases and 10 bases, with 12 bases remaining between them. Germline values: CDR1 MGHRA, CDR2 YSYEKL. CDR3 sequence (DNA): TGCGCCAGCAGCCAAGATTACCGGTCTATCTACACCTTC. It encodes CASSQDYRSIYTF.

Notes on this clone: The sample carries other DNA sequences with the same CDR3. This chain joins TRBV18 and TRBJ2-7; D remains unclear. V gave up 3 bases and J gave up 7 bases, with 10 bases separating them. CDR1 and CDR2 from the germline V gene are KGHSH and LQKENI. CDR3 size: 12 residues. The CDR3 DNA is TGTGCCAGCTCACCGACGGGTTATGAGCAGTACTTC. Its translation: CASSPTGYEQYF. Drawing the rest from reference TRBV18 and TRBJ2-7, the complete variable domain is NAGVMQNPRHLVRRRGQEARLRCSPMKGHSHVYWYRQLPEEGLKFMVYLQKENIIDESGMPKERFSAEFPKEGPSILRIQQVVRGDSAAYFCASSPTGYEQYFGPGTRLTVT.

This rearrangement joins TRBV5-1 to TRBJ2-7, with TRBD1 matching 7 bases. J lost 4 bases, V lost 0 bases, and 7 bases had no gene match. The CDR3 contains 15 residues. The germline gives CDR1 SGHRS, CDR2 YFSETQ. The CDR3 protein is CASSLGIGGGYEQYF. DNA of the CDR3: TGCGCCAGCAGCTTGGGGATAGGGGGCGGGTACGAGCAGTACTTC.